A single sample is the source of the 22 T cell receptor beta chains below, sequenced in a study of blood T cell repertoires in COVID-19. Only in-frame clones appear in the TCRdb table, and some are missing; sequencing was by immunoSEQ multiplex PCR. The data hold almost 300,000 clones, with approximately 89% observed a single time. The specimen sequenced was peripheral blood. These receptors were obtained from a woman younger than 45 with COVID-19, enrolled during active disease.

V gene TRBV2 combines with J gene TRBJ1-1; no reliable D call. The germline V gene encodes CDR1 SNHLY and CDR2 FYNNEI. The CDR3 sequence is 13 residues long. The ends were cut back, 10 bases at V and 1 base at J, with 13 bases in the middle. Written as DNA, the CDR3 is TGTGCCACGGGAAAACAGCCGAACACTGAAGCTTTCTTT. Translation: CATGKQPNTEAFF. Using reference TRBV2 and TRBJ1-1 for the parts outside the CDR3, the full variable domain is EPEVTQTPSHQVTQMGQEVILRCVPISNHLYFYWYRQILGQKVEFLVSFYNNEISEKSEIFDDQFSVERPDGSNFTLKIRSTKLEDSAMYFCATGKQPNTEAFFGQGTRLTVV.

The table lists this clone with a count of one. This sequence joins TRBV7-8 and TRBJ1-6, with 7 nucleotides matching TRBD1. Germline V gives CDR1 SGHVS, CDR2 FQNEAQ. This CDR3 has 13 amino acids. V gave up 8 bases and J gave up 7 bases; unmatched junction bases: 5. This CDR3 is CASATGLNSPLHF. The DNA for the CDR3 is TGTGCCAGCGCGACAGGGTTAAATTCACCCCTCCACTTT.

This sequence joins TRBV27 and TRBJ1-4, with D uncertain. The CDR3 runs to 14 residues. Trimming cost V 2 bases and J 8 bases, with 12 bases left between them. The germline gives CDR1 MNHEY, CDR2 SMNVEV (reference sequence). CDR3 sequence reads: CASSLLYAGEKLFF. CDR3 coding DNA: TGTGCCAGCAGTTTACTCTATGCCGGGGAAAAACTGTTTTTT.

The V and J genes are TRBV28 and TRBJ1-1; 9 positions agree with TRBD1. This CDR3 spans 15 amino acids. V dropped 3 bases and J dropped 1; count of bases not matched to a gene: 3. Germline-derived CDR1 and CDR2 are MDHEN and SYDVKM. The chain's CDR3 is CASSFGTGRNTEAFF. The DNA for the CDR3 is TGTGCCAGCAGTTTTGGGACAGGGAGGAACACTGAAGCTTTCTTT.

The CDR3 sequence is CASKRRTAGDEQFF. The CDR3 DNA reads TGTGCCAGCAAAAGGAGAACAGCGGGCGATGAGCAGTTCTTC. This rearrangement joins TRBV27 to TRBJ2-1, with D possibly matching TRBD2 (6 bases). The CDR3 is 14 residues long. Germline V gives CDR1 MNHEY, CDR2 SMNVEV (reference sequence). The V gene lost 7 bases and the J gene lost 8 bases, with 18 bases spanning the gap.

This sequence joins TRBV3-1 (or the pseudogene TRBV3-2) and TRBJ2-1; D may be TRBD2 (5 bases). From germline, CDR1 is LGHDT and CDR2 YNNKEL (reference sequence). Trimming pared 3 bases from V and 6 bases from J, leaving 15 bases between. CDR3 length equals 15 residues. CDR3 protein: CASSQRERVPNEQFF. The CDR3 DNA sequence: TGTGCCAGCAGCCAGCGCGAGAGGGTGCCCAATGAGCAGTTCTTC.

The gene calls are TRBV3-1 (or the pseudogene TRBV3-2) and TRBJ1-1; D is uncertain. From germline, CDR1 is LGHDT and CDR2 YNNKEL (reference sequence). The ends were cut back, 3 bases at V and 0 bases at J, with 2 bases in the middle. The CDR3 spans 12 residues. The CDR3 reads CASSHMNTEAFF. The CDR3 DNA reads TGTGCCAGCAGCCACATGAACACTGAAGCTTTCTTT.

The chain recombines TRBV6-1 with TRBJ2-3, with TRBD2 matching 9 bases. Unmatched junction bases numbered 11, after V lost 1 base and J lost 3 bases. Germline V gene data show CDR1 as MNHNS and CDR2 as SASEGT. This CDR3 contains 18 residues. CDR3 DNA sequence: TGTGCCAGCAGTGAAGTTTGGCTAGCGGGGAGTGGGACAGATACGCAGTATTTT. Its protein product is CASSEVWLAGSGTDTQYF.

The rearrangement uses TRBV27 and TRBJ2-3; unclear D gene. The V gene's germline CDR1 is MNHEY and CDR2 SMNVEV (reference sequence). The CDR3 is 13 residues long. V was pared by 3 bases and J by 2 bases, with 6 bases between. The CDR3 here is CASSFGPTDTQYF. Written as DNA, the CDR3 is TGTGCCAGCAGTTTTGGCCCCACAGATACGCAGTATTTT.

V gene TRBV28 combines with J gene TRBJ1-6; TRBD1 matches 8 bases. From germline, CDR1 is MDHEN and CDR2 SYDVKM. The CDR3 extends over 15 amino acids. J gave up 7 bases and V 5 bases, and 7 bases lay outside the gene matches. The CDR3 DNA reads as TGTGCCAGCAGTCCCGATTGGACAGGGAATTCACCCCTCCACTTT. Residues: CASSPDWTGNSPLHF.

The rearrangement uses TRBV29-1 and TRBJ2-7, with 8 bases identical to TRBD1. The V segment lost 6 bases and the J segment 6 bases; nucleotides outside the gene matches: 10. Germline CDR1 SQVTM, CDR2 ANQGSEA. The CDR3 spans 13 residues. CDR3 sequence (DNA): TGCAGCGTAACACGGGACAGGTCGGTCGAGCAGTACTTC. It translates to CSVTRDRSVEQYF.

This rearrangement joins TRBV6-5 to TRBJ1-3; 7 nucleotides line up with TRBD1. Germline CDR1 and CDR2: MNHEY and SVGAGI. V trimming: 7 bases; J trimming: 4 bases; junction bases outside the gene matches: 7. The CDR3 sequence is 14 residues long. The CDR3 reads CASIRQGWGNTIYF. DNA for the CDR3: TGTGCCAGCATCCGACAGGGTTGGGGAAACACCATATATTTT.

This rearrangement joins TRBV4-2 to TRBJ1-6, with TRBD1 identical over 7 bases. CDR3 length: 15 residues. The V segment lost 4 bases and the J segment 9 bases; nucleotides outside the gene matches: 9. Germline assignment: CDR1 LGHNA and CDR2 YNFKEQ. The CDR3 DNA reads as TGTGCCAGCAGCCCCCTCGACAGGGAGGCTTCACCCCTCCACTTT. It codes for CASSPLDREASPLHF.

This chain links TRBV4-1 with TRBJ2-3, with D hard to call. The V end was cut by 1 base, the J end by 2 bases, with 10 bases between. Germline-derived CDR1 and CDR2 are MGHRA and YSYEKL. The length of the CDR3 is 15 residues. The CDR3 loop reads CASSQGVGYTDTQYF. Here the CDR3 DNA reads TGCGCCAGCAGCCAAGGGGTGGGCTACACAGATACGCAGTATTTT.

This clone has only one observation. Other DNA sequences within the sample encode an identical CDR3. V gene TRBV2 combines with J gene TRBJ1-5, with 11 positions matching TRBD1. J lost 4 bases, V lost 8 bases, and 4 bases had no gene match. CDR1 SNHLY and CDR2 FYNNEI come from the germline V gene. CDR3 length: 14 amino acids. Here the CDR3 DNA reads TGTGCCAGCTCCGGGACAGGGGGTAATCAGCCCCAGCATTTT. This translates into CASSGTGGNQPQHF.

The table lists this clone with a few counts. The V and J genes are TRBV4-1 and TRBJ2-7; TRBD2 might be the D (5 bases). Trimming shortened V by 1 base and J by 4 bases, and 8 bases separated the two germline ends. There are 13 residues in the CDR3. Germline V gene sequence: CDR1 MGHRA, CDR2 YSYEKL. CDR3: CASSQGLLYEQYF. CDR3 nucleotide sequence: TGCGCCAGCAGCCAAGGACTATTATACGAGCAGTACTTC.

CDR3 sequence: CASSATRAFF. CDR3 nucleotides: TGTGCCAGCAGTGCTACTCGAGCTTTCTTT. This chain connects TRBV12-3 or TRBV12-4 to TRBJ1-1, with D unresolved. This CDR3 comprises 10 residues. V shed 5 bases and J shed 10 bases, with 8 bases lying between them.

The V call is TRBV14, the J call TRBJ2-5; D is ambiguous. The germline CDR1 and CDR2 sequences are SGHDN and FVKESK. V lost 4 bases to trimming and J lost 5 bases, with 8 bases between them. CDR3 length: 12 residues. The CDR3 loop reads CASSRPGETQYF. CDR3 DNA: TGTGCCAGCAGCCGCCCCGGGGAGACCCAGTACTTC.

This clone has only a few counts. The chain carries TRBV3-1 (or the pseudogene TRBV3-2) and TRBJ2-7; 11 bases line up with TRBD1. The germline V gene has CDR1 LGHDT and CDR2 YNNKEL (reference sequence). The V and J ends lost 0 bases and 5 bases, in that order; junction bases with no gene match: 3. The CDR3 is 15 amino acids. CDR3 DNA sequence: TGTGCCAGCAGCCAAGAAGGACAGGGGGCCCACGAGCAGTACTTC. This codes for CASSQEGQGAHEQYF.

CDR3 residues: CASSQTTLGQGDGFGGYTF. CDR3 DNA: TGTGCCAGCAGCCAAACCACCTTGGGACAGGGAGACGGGTTTGGTGGCTACACCTTC. This chain connects TRBV2 to TRBJ1-2; TRBD1 agrees at 9 bases. The CDR3 loop spans 19 amino acids. Germline CDR1 and CDR2: SNHLY and FYNNEI. V lost 6 bases, J lost 7 bases, and 24 bases stayed unmatched.

The table lists this clone with a few counts. The gene calls are TRBV27 and TRBJ1-6; no firm D call. Germline CDR1 and CDR2: MNHEY and SMNVEV (reference sequence). This CDR3 region has 13 residues. V lost 2 bases and J lost 9, with 8 bases in between. In DNA, the CDR3 is TGTGCCAGCAGTTTAGACTGGGTTTCACCCCTCCACTTT. Encoded protein: CASSLDWVSPLHF.

This rearrangement joins TRBV6-1 to TRBJ2-7; D ambiguous. This CDR3 spans 12 amino acids. Trimming pared 3 bases from V and 4 bases from J, leaving 7 bases between. In germline, CDR1 is MNHNS, CDR2 SASEGT. The CDR3 region has the DNA TGTGCCAGCAGTGACAGTTGGTACGAGCAGTACTTC. Residues: CASSDSWYEQYF.